The sequence of this T cell receptor (beta chain) was determined in a study of blood T cell repertoires in COVID-19. Turning to the study itself: Material from acute and convalescent COVID-19 was sourced from the United States, Italy and Spain. In each case, the material was cDNA or gDNA derived from T cells, B-cell-depleted T cells, or PBMCs.

Authors' processing steps: Scientists estimated how many nucleated cells there were by amplifying reference gene primers. Assay used: immunoSEQ multiplex PCR; TCRdb lists only in-frame clones, some missing. Clone size and V and J calls were adopted from that table, with D and trimming inferred from the DNA. The sample has hundreds of thousands of clones, roughly four fifths seen once; the top ten hold about 10%. The source is a man aged 80 or over with acute or convalescent COVID-19. What was sequenced was peripheral blood.

The CDR3, as DNA: TGCGCCAGCAGCCAAGGGGGGCCTAGCGGGAGGCACATTCAGTACTTC. It codes for CASSQGGPSGRHIQYF. V and J are TRBV4-1 and TRBJ2-4; 11 nucleotides align to TRBD2. Germline V CDR1 and CDR2: MGHRA, YSYEKL. The CDR3 has 16 residues. The V segment lost 1 base and the J segment 8 bases; nucleotides outside the gene matches: 7.